The entry below describes one T cell receptor (beta chain). Its matching antigen is unknown. Generated by immunoSEQ multiplex PCR, the TCRdb table keeps only in-frame clones and is missing some. The sample contains hundreds of thousands of clones, around 73% of which appear only once. The data were taken from a study of shared clonotypes between healthy human individuals. Study results and limitations: Sharing of clonotypes among donors was expected to vary with sequencing depth.

CDR3 size: 14 residues. V shed 6 bases and J shed 5 bases, with 16 bases lying between them. Germline V gene data show CDR1 as LNHDA and CDR2 as SQIVND (reference sequence). The origin of this receptor is a woman in her 30s in good health. The chain recombines TRBV19 with TRBJ1-1; tentative D call: TRBD1 (6 bases). What was sequenced was memory CD4+ T cells sorted from blood. Subset indicated: CD45RA-negative fraction. The CDR3 region is CASRLTGSRTEAFF. DNA for the CDR3: TGTGCCAGTAGACTCACAGGGTCGAGGACTGAAGCTTTCTTT.